The 8 T cell receptor beta chains below come from one sample, sequenced in a study of T cells in women clearing cervical HPV infection. Here immunoSEQ multiplex PCR was the method, and the copy in TCRdb shows in-frame clones only, minus some. The sample totals under 50,000 clones; its top ten clones hold around 6.4%. The material sequenced was blood buffy coat. These receptor sequences come from a woman between 18 and 70 years old with a cervical HPV16 infection that either progressed to CIN3+ or cleared (not recorded which).

On this clone: The read ends 3 residues early relative to the CDR3; the germline J gene fills the gap. The rearrangement joins TRBV6-1 to TRBJ2-2; tentatively, D is TRBD2 (7 bases). The V gene's germline CDR1 is MNHNS and CDR2 SASEGT. CDR3 size: 15 residues. Incomplete CDR3 DNA: TGTGCCAGCAGTGAAGGGGGGGGCGAAAGTGAAAAG. Protein sequence: CASSEGGGESEK. The full CDR3 reads CASSEGGGESEKLFF.

On this clone itself: The read ends 3 residues shy of where the CDR3 ends; the end is completed using the germline J gene. This chain uses TRBV18 with TRBJ1-2; D is uncertain. Trimming pared 3 bases from V and 5 bases from J, leaving 10 bases between. Germline assignment: CDR1 KGHSH and CDR2 LQKENI. CDR3 size: 13 residues. The CDR3 sequence: CASSPTHQYGYTF. The sequenced CDR3 bases are TGTGCCAGCTCACCGACACACCAGTATGGC.

As for this clone: Read coverage stops 3 residues before the CDR3 terminus; the germline J gene supplies the remainder. The gene calls are TRBV7-2 and TRBJ2-7; D gene uncertain. In germline, CDR1 is SGHTA, CDR2 FQGNSA. Trimming shortened V by 5 bases and J by 6 bases, and 11 bases separated the two germline ends. The CDR3 consists of 12 residues. The CDR3 protein is CASSPSQVEQYF. The part of the CDR3 DNA that was read is TGTGCCAGCAGCCCAAGTCAGGTCGAG. Complete variable domain (other parts from reference TRBV7-2 and TRBJ2-7): GAGVSQSPSNKVTEKGKDVELRCDPISGHTALYWYRQSLGQGLEFLIYFQGNSAPDKSGLPSDRFSAERTGGSVSTLTIQRTQQEDSAVYLCASSPSQVEQYFGPGTRLTVT.

About this clone: The sequence runs out 3 residues before the end of the CDR3; the remainder is reconstructed from the germline J gene. The chain has TRBV10-3 and TRBJ2-3; the D gene is possibly TRBD2 (5 bases). Per the germline V gene, CDR1 is ENHRY and CDR2 is SYGVKD. The V and J ends lost 4 bases and 5 bases respectively, with 10 bases between them. This CDR3 is built from 13 residues. CDR3 sequence: CAISVPRGDTQYF. The sequenced part of the CDR3 DNA is TGTGCCATCAGTGTTCCCCGGGGAGATACG.

Of note for this clone: The CDR3 is cut off 3 residues early in the read; its end comes from the germline J gene. J is TRBJ2-2 and V is TRBV19; maybe TRBD1 (7 bases). Trimming took off 10 bases at V and 4 bases at J, with 16 bases between the two ends. This CDR3 is 14 amino acids long. Germline CDR1 LNHDA, CDR2 SQIVND (reference sequence). The CDR3 region is CATKGAGSTGELFF. CDR3 DNA, as far as it was read: TGTGCCACAAAGGGGGCGGGGTCCACCGGGGAG. The whole variable domain, remainder taken from reference TRBV19 and TRBJ2-2, is DGGITQSPKYLFRKEGQNVTLSCEQNLNHDAMYWYRQDPGQGLRLIYYSQIVNDFQKGDIAEGYSVSREKKESFPLTVTSAQKNPTAFYLCATKGAGSTGELFFGEGSRLTVL.

In the case of this clone: Read sequence stops 3 residues before the CDR3 end, and the germline J gene provides the missing end. The chain couples TRBV7-3 to TRBJ2-3; 12 bases line up with TRBD2. V shed 4 bases and J 3 bases; nucleotides not matched to a gene: 5. Per germline, CDR1 SGHTA and CDR2 FQGTGA. This CDR3 is built from 16 residues. This CDR3 reads CASSSLAGGPTDTQYF. The CDR3 DNA, read in part, is TGTGCCAGCAGCTCCCTAGCGGGAGGGCCGACAGATACG.

Points on this clone: The CDR3 goes on 3 residues after the read ends, and that part is filled in from the germline J gene. The V and J genes are TRBV28 and TRBJ2-2; no reliable D call. The V end lost 5 bases, the J end lost 0 bases, and 7 bases lay between the germline ends. Germline CDR1 and CDR2: MDHEN and SYDVKM. The CDR3 runs to 14 residues. CDR3 DNA, as far as it was read: TGTGCCAGCAGTCCACATTCGAACACCGGGGAG. It is translated as CASSPHSNTGE. The complete CDR3 reads CASSPHSNTGELFF.

Note on this clone: The read is 3 residues too short to cover the CDR3 end, so that end is filled in from the germline J gene. V gene TRBV18 combines with J gene TRBJ1-1, with 7 bases that match TRBD1. This CDR3 is built from 15 residues. Germline values: CDR1 KGHSH, CDR2 LQKENI. The junction had 5 bases not matched to a gene; V was cut back by 3 bases and J by 1 base. CDR3 loop: CASSPAPGGNTEAFF. The CDR3 DNA, read in part, is TGTGCCAGCTCACCCGCACCAGGGGGGAACACTGAA. Full variable domain (remainder filled in from reference TRBV18 and TRBJ1-1): NAGVMQNPRHLVRRRGQEARLRCSPMKGHSHVYWYRQLPEEGLKFMVYLQKENIIDESGMPKERFSAEFPKEGPSILRIQQVVRGDSAAYFCASSPAPGGNTEAFFGQGTRLTVV.